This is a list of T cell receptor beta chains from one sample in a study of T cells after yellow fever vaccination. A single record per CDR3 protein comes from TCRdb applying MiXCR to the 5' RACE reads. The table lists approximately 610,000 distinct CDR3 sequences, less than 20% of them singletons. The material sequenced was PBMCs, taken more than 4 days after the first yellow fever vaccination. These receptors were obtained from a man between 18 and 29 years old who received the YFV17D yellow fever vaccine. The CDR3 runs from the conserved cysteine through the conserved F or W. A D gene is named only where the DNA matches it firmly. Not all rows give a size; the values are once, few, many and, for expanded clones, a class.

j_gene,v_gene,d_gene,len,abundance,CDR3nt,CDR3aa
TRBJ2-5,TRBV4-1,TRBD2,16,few,TGCGCCAGCAGCCCTGGGGGGCGGGGGGGCTTGGAGACCCAGTACTTC,CASSPGGRGGLETQYF
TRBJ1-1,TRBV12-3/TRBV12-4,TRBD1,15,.,TGTGCCAGCAGCCAACGGACAGGGGGAAGCACTGAAGCTTTCTTT,CASSQRTGGSTEAFF
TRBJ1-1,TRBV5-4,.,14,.,TGTGCCAGCAGCTTGCCCCAGGGAAGCACTGAAGCTTTCTTT,CASSLPQGSTEAFF
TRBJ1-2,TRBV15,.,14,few,TGTGCCACCAGCAGGGTCTCGGCTAACTATGGCTACACCTTC,CATSRVSANYGYTF
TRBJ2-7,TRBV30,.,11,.,TGTGCCTGGAGTGGGAGCTACGAGCAGTACTTC,CAWSGSYEQYF
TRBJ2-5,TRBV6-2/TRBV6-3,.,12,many,TGTGCCAGCAGCCCCGGACTGGAGACCCAGTACTTC,CASSPGLETQYF
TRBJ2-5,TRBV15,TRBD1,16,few,TGTGCCACCAGCGGGACCAACAGGGGGCCGGAGGAGACCCAGTACTTC,CATSGTNRGPEETQYF
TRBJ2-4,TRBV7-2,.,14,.,TGTGCCAGCACCGGCCCCGTAGCCAAAAACATTCAGTACTTC,CASTGPVAKNIQYF
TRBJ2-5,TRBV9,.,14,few,TGTGCCAGCAGCGTAGGGGGCGCGACGGAGACCCAGTACTTC,CASSVGGATETQYF
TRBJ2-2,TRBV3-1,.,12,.,TGTGCCAGCAGCCAAATTGCCGGGGAGCTGTTTTTT,CASSQIAGELFF
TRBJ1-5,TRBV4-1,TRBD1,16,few,TGCGCCAGCAGCCAAGGGGGGGGACAGAGCAATCAGCCCCAGCATTTT,CASSQGGGQSNQPQHF
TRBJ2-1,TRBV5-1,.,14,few,TGCGCCAGCAGCTTGGGGGACGGTGCCAATGAGCAGTTCTTC,CASSLGDGANEQFF
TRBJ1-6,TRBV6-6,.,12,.,TGTGCCAGCAAGGGGCGGGGATCACCCCTCCACTTT,CASKGRGSPLHF
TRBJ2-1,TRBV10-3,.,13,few,TGTGCCATCAGTGCGACACTCTACAATGAGCAGTTCTTC,CAISATLYNEQFF
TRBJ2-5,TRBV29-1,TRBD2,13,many,TGCAGCGCCCAGGGAGGGATCCAAGAGACCCAGTACTTC,CSAQGGIQETQYF
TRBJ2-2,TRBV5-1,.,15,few,TGCGCCAGCAGCTTGGACAACCCGAACACCGGGGAGCTGTTTTTT,CASSLDNPNTGELFF
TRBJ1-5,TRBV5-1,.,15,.,TGCGCCAGCAGCTTGGAAGGGTCGGCCAATCAGCCCCAGCATTTT,CASSLEGSANQPQHF
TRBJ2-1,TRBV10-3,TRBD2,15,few,TGTGCCATCAGCAAGACTAGCGGGAACTACAATGAGCAGTTCTTC,CAISKTSGNYNEQFF
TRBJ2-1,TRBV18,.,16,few,TGTGCCAGCTCACCACGTCCAGGGATCCCACAATTAGAGCAGTTCTTC,CASSPRPGIPQLEQFF
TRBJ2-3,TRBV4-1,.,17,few,TGCGCCAGCAGCCAAGATTCGCCCGTCACTAGCACAGATACGCAGTATTTT,CASSQDSPVTSTDTQYF
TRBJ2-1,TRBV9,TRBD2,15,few,TGTGCCAGCAGCGAGCTAGCGGGGGTGTTCAATGAGCAGTTCTTC,CASSELAGVFNEQFF
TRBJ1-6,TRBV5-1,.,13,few,TGCGCCAGCAGCTTGGCAGGGATTTCACCCCTCCACTTT,CASSLAGISPLHF
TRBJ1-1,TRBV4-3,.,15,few,TGCGCCAGCAGCCAAGATGGACGGATGAACACTGAAGCTTTCTTT,CASSQDGRMNTEAFF
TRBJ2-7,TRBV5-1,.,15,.,TGCGCCAGCAGCTTTTCGCGGGGGCTTAGGTACGAGCAGTACTTC,CASSFSRGLRYEQYF
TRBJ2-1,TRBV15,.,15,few,TGTGCCACCAGCAGAGGTCGCGATCCCGGCGATGAGCAGTTCTTC,CATSRGRDPGDEQFF
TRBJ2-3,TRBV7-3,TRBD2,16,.,TGTGCCAGCAGCCCCGGGACTAGCAGAGACACAGATACGCAGTATTTT,CASSPGTSRDTDTQYF
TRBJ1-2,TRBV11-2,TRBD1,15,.,TGTGCCAGCAGCTTAGATATCCAGGGGGCTCAAGGCTACACCTTC,CASSLDIQGAQGYTF
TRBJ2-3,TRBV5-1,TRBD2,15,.,TGCGCCAGCAGCTCTCTAAGCGGGGGAACAGATACGCAGTATTTT,CASSSLSGGTDTQYF
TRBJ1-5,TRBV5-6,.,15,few,TGTGCCAGCAGCGCCTGGGGGGGGGTAAGTCAGCCCCAGCATTTT,CASSAWGGVSQPQHF